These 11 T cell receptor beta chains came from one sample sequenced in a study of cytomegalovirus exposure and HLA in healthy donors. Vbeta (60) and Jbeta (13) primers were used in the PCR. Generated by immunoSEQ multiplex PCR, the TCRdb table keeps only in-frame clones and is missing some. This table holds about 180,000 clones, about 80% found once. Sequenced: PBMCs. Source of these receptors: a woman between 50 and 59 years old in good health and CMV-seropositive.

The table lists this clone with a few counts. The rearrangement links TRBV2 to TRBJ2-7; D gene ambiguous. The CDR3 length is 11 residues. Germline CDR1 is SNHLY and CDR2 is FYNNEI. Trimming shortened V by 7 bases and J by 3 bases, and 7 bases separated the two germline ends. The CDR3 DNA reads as TGTGCCAGCACGGTTTTCTACGAGCAGTACTTC. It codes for CASTVFYEQYF.

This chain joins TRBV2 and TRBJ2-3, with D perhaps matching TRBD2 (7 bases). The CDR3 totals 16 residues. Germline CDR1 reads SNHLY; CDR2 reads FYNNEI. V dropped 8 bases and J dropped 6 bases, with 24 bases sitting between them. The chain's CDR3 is CASGRRGGEVMDTQYF. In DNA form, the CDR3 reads TGTGCCAGCGGCCGCAGGGGAGGGGAAGTCATGGATACGCAGTATTTT.

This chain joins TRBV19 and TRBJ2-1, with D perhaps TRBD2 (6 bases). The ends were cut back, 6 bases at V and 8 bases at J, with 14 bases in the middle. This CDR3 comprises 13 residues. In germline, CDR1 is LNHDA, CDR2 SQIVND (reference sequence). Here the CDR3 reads CASSSSWGDEQFF. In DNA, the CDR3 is TGTGCCAGTAGCTCCAGCTGGGGGGATGAGCAGTTCTTC.

The CDR3 here is CASRGLAGFSYNEQFF. Here the CDR3 DNA reads TGTGCCAGCAGGGGACTAGCGGGATTCTCCTACAATGAGCAGTTCTTC. The chain joins TRBV28 to TRBJ2-1; 13 bases line up with TRBD2. CDR3 length equals 16 residues. The germline V gene has CDR1 MDHEN and CDR2 SYDVKM. V gave up 6 bases and J gave up 0 bases; unmatched junction bases: 2.

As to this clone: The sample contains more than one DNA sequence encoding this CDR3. DNA of the CDR3: TGTGCCAGCAGTCCTCTAGCGGGAGTATATGAGCAGTTCTTC. Residues: CASSPLAGVYEQFF. The chain has TRBV7-2 and TRBJ2-1, with 10 bases identical to TRBD2. This CDR3 has 14 amino acids. V was clipped by 6 bases and J by 8 bases; unmatched bases: 7. Per the germline V gene, CDR1 is SGHTA and CDR2 is FQGNSA.

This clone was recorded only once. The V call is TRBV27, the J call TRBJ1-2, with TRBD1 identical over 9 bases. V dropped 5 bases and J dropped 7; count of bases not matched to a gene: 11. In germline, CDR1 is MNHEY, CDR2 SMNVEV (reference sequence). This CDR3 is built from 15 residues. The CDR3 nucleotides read TGTGCCAGCAGTCAACCATCGGACAGGGGACCTGGCTACACCTTC. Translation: CASSQPSDRGPGYTF.

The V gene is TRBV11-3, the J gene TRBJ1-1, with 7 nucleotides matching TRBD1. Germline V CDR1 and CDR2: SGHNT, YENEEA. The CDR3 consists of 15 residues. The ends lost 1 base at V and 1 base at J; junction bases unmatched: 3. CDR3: CASSLGQGTNTEAFF. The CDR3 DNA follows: TGTGCCAGCAGCTTAGGACAGGGTACGAACACTGAAGCTTTCTTT.

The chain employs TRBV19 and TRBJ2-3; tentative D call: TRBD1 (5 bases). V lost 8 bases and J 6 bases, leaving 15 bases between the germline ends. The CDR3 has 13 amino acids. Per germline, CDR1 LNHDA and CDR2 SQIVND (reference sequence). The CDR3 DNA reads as TGTGCCAGTTCCTCAACCCAGGGCGATACGCAGTATTTT. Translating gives CASSSTQGDTQYF.

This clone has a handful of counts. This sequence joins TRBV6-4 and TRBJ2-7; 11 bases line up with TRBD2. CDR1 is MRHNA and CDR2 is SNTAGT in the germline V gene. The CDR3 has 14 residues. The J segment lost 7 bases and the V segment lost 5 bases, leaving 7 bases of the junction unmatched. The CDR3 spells CASSPSGRPWEQYF. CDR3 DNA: TGTGCCAGCAGTCCTAGCGGGAGGCCCTGGGAGCAGTACTTC.

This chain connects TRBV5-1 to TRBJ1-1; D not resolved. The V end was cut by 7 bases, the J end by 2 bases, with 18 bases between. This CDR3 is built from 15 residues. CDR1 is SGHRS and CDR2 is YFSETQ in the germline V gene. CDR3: CASSESGPRNTEAFF. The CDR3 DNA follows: TGCGCCAGCTCTGAAAGTGGGCCCCGTAACACTGAAGCTTTCTTT.

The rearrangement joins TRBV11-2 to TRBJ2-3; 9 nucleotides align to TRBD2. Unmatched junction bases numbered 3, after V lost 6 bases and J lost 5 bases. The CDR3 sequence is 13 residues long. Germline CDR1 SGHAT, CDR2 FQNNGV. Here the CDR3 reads CASRAGGRDTQYF. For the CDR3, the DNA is TGTGCCAGCAGGGCGGGAGGGCGAGATACGCAGTATTTT.